The 20 T cell receptor beta chains below come from one sample, sequenced in a study of blood T cell repertoires in COVID-19. Produced via immunoSEQ multiplex PCR; TCRdb's table is partial and in-frame only. The sample yields 80,000 to 95,000 clones, roughly nine tenths seen once. Input material: peripheral blood. These receptor sequences come from a woman aged 50 to 65 with active or convalescent COVID-19.

The chain combines TRBV7-8 with TRBJ2-5, with 10 bases identical to TRBD2. The germline V gene has CDR1 SGHVS and CDR2 FQNEAQ. The trim removed 0 bases at V and 2 bases at J, leaving 6 bases unmatched. This CDR3 contains 17 residues. DNA for the CDR3: TGTGCCAGCAGCTTAGCGCAACTAGCGGGGCAACAAGAGACCCAGTACTTC. Translating it yields CASSLAQLAGQQETQYF. Full variable domain (rest looked up from reference TRBV7-8 and TRBJ2-5): GAGVSQSPRYKVAKRGQDVALRCDPISGHVSLFWYQQALGQGPEFLTYFQNEAQLDKSGLPSDRFFAERPEGSVSTLKIQRTQQEDSAVYLCASSLAQLAGQQETQYFGPGTRLLVL.

The J gene is TRBJ2-7, the V gene TRBV11-1; a possible D gene is TRBD2 (6 bases). The length of the CDR3 is 14 residues. Trimming shortened V by 6 bases and J by 0 bases, and 12 bases separated the two germline ends. Germline values: CDR1 SGHAT, CDR2 FQDESV (reference sequence). Here the CDR3 DNA reads TGTGCCAGCAGACCGCGGGGATTCTCCTACGAGCAGTACTTC. This sequence encodes CASRPRGFSYEQYF.

V is TRBV5-6 and J is TRBJ2-5, with D unclear. The CDR3 spans 15 residues. CDR1 and CDR2 (germline): SGHDT, YYEEEE. The germline V and J ends were trimmed by 0 bases and 1 base, with 10 bases remaining between them. The chain's CDR3 is CASSLGMGSQETQYF. CDR3 in DNA: TGTGCCAGCAGCTTGGGGATGGGCAGCCAAGAGACCCAGTACTTC.

The chain couples TRBV3-1 (or the pseudogene TRBV3-2) to TRBJ1-1; possibly TRBD1 for D (6 bases). Germline-derived CDR1 and CDR2 are LGHDT and YNNKEL (reference sequence). V was pared by 1 base and J by 5 bases, with 14 bases between. The CDR3 length is 15 residues. CDR3 sequence reads: CASSQGSRGLTEAFF. The CDR3 DNA follows: TGTGCCAGCAGCCAAGGATCAAGGGGGTTGACTGAAGCTTTCTTT.

V usage is TRBV10-3 and J usage is TRBJ2-3, with 8 bases fitting TRBD1. The V gene's germline CDR1 is ENHRY and CDR2 SYGVKD. The CDR3 has 13 amino acids. Germline trimming cut 6 bases from V and 4 bases from J; bases unmatched to any gene: 3. CDR3 amino acids: CAISQGAADTQYF. The CDR3 DNA is TGTGCCATCAGCCAGGGGGCCGCAGATACGCAGTATTTT.

The chain has TRBV12-5 and TRBJ2-7; no clear D. Trimming left V 2 bases short and J 6 bases short, with 8 bases between. Germline assignment: CDR1 LGHNT and CDR2 FRNRAP. The CDR3 spans 12 residues. CDR3 sequence reads: CASGLPPSEQYF. CDR3 DNA sequence: TGTGCTAGTGGTTTGCCCCCCTCCGAGCAGTACTTC.

The chain employs TRBV7-9 and TRBJ2-2, with TRBD2 as a possible D gene (6 bases). V lost 6 bases and J 2 bases, leaving 10 bases between the germline ends. CDR1 and CDR2 from the germline V gene are SEHNR and FQNEAQ (reference sequence). CDR3 length equals 14 residues. The CDR3 loop reads CASRTSSNTGELFF. Written as DNA, the CDR3 is TGTGCCAGCAGAACTAGCTCAAACACCGGGGAGCTGTTTTTT.

This rearrangement joins TRBV6-4 to TRBJ2-2; 9 bases are a match to TRBD2. CDR1 is MRHNA and CDR2 is SNTAGT in the germline V gene. This CDR3 contains 14 residues. After removal of 6 bases from V and 5 bases from J, the junction contained 4 bases not matched to a gene. CDR3 residues: CASSALAGTGELFF. The CDR3 region has the DNA TGTGCCAGCAGCGCCCTAGCGGGGACCGGGGAGCTGTTTTTT.

This clone has more than one count but fewer than ten. The V and J genes are TRBV14 and TRBJ1-2; unclear D gene. There are 15 residues in the CDR3. V lost 4 bases and J lost 3, with 15 bases in between. Germline lookup yields CDR1 SGHDN and CDR2 FVKESK. The CDR3 is CASSPLGGQYYGYTF. The CDR3 DNA sequence: TGTGCCAGCAGCCCCCTAGGAGGGCAGTACTATGGCTACACCTTC.

This clone has only a few counts. This rearrangement joins TRBV2 to TRBJ1-5; D is perhaps TRBD1 (5 bases). CDR3 size: 20 residues. Germline V lookup: CDR1 SNHLY, CDR2 FYNNEI. V gave up 2 bases and J gave up 6 bases, with 29 bases separating them. CDR3: CASSEIMVRARKGASQPQHF. Here the CDR3 DNA reads TGTGCCAGCAGTGAAATTATGGTCAGAGCGAGGAAAGGGGCCTCTCAGCCCCAGCATTTT.

The rearrangement uses TRBV5-1 and TRBJ2-2; D may be TRBD1 (6 bases). Germline CDR1 reads SGHRS; CDR2 reads YFSETQ. V shed 3 bases and J shed 2 bases, with 11 bases lying between them. The CDR3 is 15 amino acids. The CDR3 DNA is TGCGCCAGCAGCTCACGACAGGCTAACACCGGGGAGCTGTTTTTT. Amino acids: CASSSRQANTGELFF. Supplemented by reference TRBV5-1 and TRBJ2-2, the full variable domain reads KAGVTQTPRYLIKTRGQQVTLSCSPISGHRSVSWYQQTPGQGLQFLFEYFSETQRNKGNFPGRFSGRQFSNSRSEMNVSTLELGDSALYLCASSSRQANTGELFFGEGSRLTVL.

This clone was counted a single time. This chain uses TRBV6-5 with TRBJ1-2; tentatively, D is TRBD1 (6 bases). V lost 0 bases, J lost 7 bases, and 15 bases lay in between. The CDR3 runs 15 residues. CDR1 and CDR2 (germline): MNHEY, SVGAGI. The CDR3 sequence is CASSYSPTGGAGYTF. The CDR3 nucleotides read TGTGCCAGCAGTTACTCTCCGACAGGTGGGGCTGGCTACACCTTC.

The chain links TRBV10-3 to TRBJ1-5; tentative D call: TRBD1 (6 bases). From germline, CDR1 is ENHRY and CDR2 SYGVKD. The CDR3 has 13 residues. V was trimmed by 6 bases and J by 4 bases, leaving 10 bases between them. CDR3 protein: CAISSGQNQPQHF. In DNA form, the CDR3 reads TGTGCCATCAGCTCGGGACAAAATCAGCCCCAGCATTTT.

The chain couples TRBV6-6 to TRBJ1-1; D is unresolved. Germline CDR1 is MNHNY and CDR2 is SVGAGI (reference sequence). The CDR3 loop spans 16 amino acids. The germline V and J ends were trimmed by 6 bases and 1 base, with 18 bases remaining between them. CDR3 DNA: TGTGCCAGCAGGGGCTCTTCAGAGATCCAGAACACTGAAGCTTTCTTT. Residues: CASRGSSEIQNTEAFF.

V gene TRBV7-2 combines with J gene TRBJ1-2; D is unclear. Germline loops: CDR1 SGHTA, CDR2 FQGNSA. V was trimmed by 0 bases and J by 6 bases, leaving 11 bases between them. The CDR3 has 14 residues. The CDR3 is CASSLARSSHGYTF. The CDR3 nucleotides are TGTGCCAGCAGCTTAGCGAGGTCCAGTCATGGCTACACCTTC.

V gene TRBV30 combines with J gene TRBJ2-1; D call uncertain. This CDR3 has 16 amino acids. V shed 8 bases and J shed 0 bases, with 20 bases lying between them. Germline CDR1 and CDR2: GTSNPN and SVGIG (reference sequence). This CDR3 reads CAGVGLESSSYNEQFF. The CDR3 DNA sequence: TGTGCCGGGGTTGGCCTCGAATCCAGCTCCTACAATGAGCAGTTCTTC.

This chain joins TRBV3-1 (or the pseudogene TRBV3-2) and TRBJ2-6; D gene uncertain. The CDR3 length is 16 residues. V lost 0 bases and J 0 bases, leaving 6 bases between the germline ends. The germline V gene encodes CDR1 LGHDT and CDR2 YNNKEL (reference sequence). In DNA, the CDR3 is TGTGCCAGCAGCCAAGAATCCATCTCTGGGGCCAACGTCCTGACTTTC. It yields the protein CASSQESISGANVLTF.

V is TRBV27 and J is TRBJ1-1, with D perhaps TRBD1 (5 bases). Germline assignment: CDR1 MNHEY and CDR2 SMNVEV (reference sequence). The V end was cut by 4 bases, the J end by 1 base, with 13 bases between. CDR3 length equals 15 residues. CDR3 in amino acids: CASSWDGGENTEAFF. CDR3 bases: TGTGCCAGCAGTTGGGACGGGGGGGAGAACACTGAAGCTTTCTTT.

The V gene is TRBV6-5, the J gene TRBJ2-7, with D hard to call. Germline assignment: CDR1 MNHEY and CDR2 SVGAGI. Trimming stripped 0 bases from V and 0 bases from J, with 12 bases between. The CDR3 is 16 amino acids. In nucleotides, the CDR3 is TGTGCCAGCAGTTACTCGGGTTTTTCTAGCTCCTACGAGCAGTACTTC. Amino acids: CASSYSGFSSSYEQYF.

This clone is a singleton in its sample. The chain combines TRBV18 with TRBJ1-1, with D possibly TRBD1 on 6 matching bases. In germline, CDR1 is KGHSH, CDR2 LQKENI. The CDR3 totals 15 residues. Deletions cut 5 bases from V and 0 bases from J, with 13 bases between. CDR3 sequence (DNA): TGTGCCAGCTCAATAGGACAGACCATGAACACTGAAGCTTTCTTT. Translation: CASSIGQTMNTEAFF. The full variable domain, completed using reference TRBV18 and TRBJ1-1, is NAGVMQNPRHLVRRRGQEARLRCSPMKGHSHVYWYRQLPEEGLKFMVYLQKENIIDESGMPKERFSAEFPKEGPSILRIQQVVRGDSAAYFCASSIGQTMNTEAFFGQGTRLTVV.